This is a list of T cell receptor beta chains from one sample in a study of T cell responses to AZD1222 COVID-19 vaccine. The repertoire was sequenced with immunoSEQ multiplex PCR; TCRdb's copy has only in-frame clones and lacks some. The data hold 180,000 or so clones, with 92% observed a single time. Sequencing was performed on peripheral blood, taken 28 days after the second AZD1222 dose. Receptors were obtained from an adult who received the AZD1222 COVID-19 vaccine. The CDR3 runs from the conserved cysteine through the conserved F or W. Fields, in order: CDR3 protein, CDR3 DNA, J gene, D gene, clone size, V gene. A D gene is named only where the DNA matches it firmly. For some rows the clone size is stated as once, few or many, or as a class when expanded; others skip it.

CDR3: CASSVADSGSGYNEQFF
DNA: TGTGCCAGCAGCGTAGCTGATAGCGGGAGTGGGTACAATGAGCAGTTCTTC
J: TRBJ2-1
D: TRBD2
size: -
V: TRBV9

CDR3: CASRGRTGAYEQYF
DNA: TGTGCCAGCAGGGGCCGGACGGGGGCCTACGAGCAGTACTTC
J: TRBJ2-7
D: -
size: -
V: TRBV2

CDR3: CSVETDYNEQFF
DNA: TGCAGCGTTGAAACAGATTACAATGAGCAGTTCTTC
J: TRBJ2-1
D: -
size: -
V: TRBV29-1

CDR3: CASSQDGEDEQFF
DNA: TGTGCCAGCAGCCAAGATGGAGAGGATGAGCAGTTCTTC
J: TRBJ2-1
D: -
size: -
V: TRBV3-1/TRBV3-2

CDR3: CASSPLRNEQFF
DNA: TGTGCCAGCAGCCCGCTAAGGAATGAGCAGTTCTTC
J: TRBJ2-1
D: -
size: -
V: TRBV28

CDR3: CASSYSGSFTGELFF
DNA: TGTGCCAGCAGTTACTCGGGCTCATTCACCGGGGAGCTGTTTTTT
J: TRBJ2-2
D: -
size: -
V: TRBV6-5

CDR3: CASSPWGAGNNYGYTF
DNA: TGTGCCAGCAGCCCATGGGGGGCGGGAAACAACTATGGCTACACCTTC
J: TRBJ1-2
D: -
size: -
V: TRBV4-2

CDR3: CAWRGREQGYTF
DNA: TGTGCCTGGAGAGGCAGGGAACAAGGCTACACCTTC
J: TRBJ1-2
D: -
size: -
V: TRBV30

CDR3: CASSTGSFGSFF
DNA: TGTGCCAGCAGTACAGGATCCTTCGGGAGTTTCTTC
J: TRBJ2-1
D: -
size: -
V: TRBV12-3/TRBV12-4

CDR3: CASGPSRMNTEAFF
DNA: TGTGCCAGCGGTCCATCGAGGATGAACACTGAAGCTTTCTTT
J: TRBJ1-1
D: -
size: -
V: TRBV6-5

CDR3: CASTQDTGGSYEQYF
DNA: TGTGCCAGCACCCAGGACACCGGAGGGTCCTACGAGCAGTACTTC
J: TRBJ2-7
D: -
size: -
V: TRBV19

CDR3: CASRVAVNTGELFF
DNA: TGTGCCAGCAGGGTGGCAGTCAACACCGGGGAGCTGTTTTTT
J: TRBJ2-2
D: -
size: -
V: TRBV7-9

CDR3: CASSWGVMNTEAFF
DNA: TGTGCCAGCAGTTGGGGGGTGATGAACACTGAAGCTTTCTTT
J: TRBJ1-1
D: -
size: -
V: TRBV27

CDR3: CASSSGVANSPLHF
DNA: TGCGCCAGCAGCTCGGGAGTAGCAAATTCACCCCTCCACTTT
J: TRBJ1-6
D: -
size: -
V: TRBV5-1

CDR3: CASRPRTGENTEAFF
DNA: TGTGCCAGTAGACCTCGGACAGGGGAGAACACTGAAGCTTTCTTT
J: TRBJ1-1
D: TRBD1
size: -
V: TRBV19

CDR3: CATSRRRNQQETQYF
DNA: TGTGCCACCAGCAGAAGGAGGAACCAACAAGAGACCCAGTACTTC
J: TRBJ2-5
D: -
size: -
V: TRBV15

CDR3: CASSLRGTKNTEAFF
DNA: TGTGCCAGCAGCCTCAGGGGCACCAAAAACACTGAAGCTTTCTTT
J: TRBJ1-1
D: -
size: -
V: TRBV5-6

CDR3: CASSSAGTGSYEQYF
DNA: TGCGCCAGCAGCTCTGCCGGGACAGGGTCCTACGAGCAGTACTTC
J: TRBJ2-7
D: TRBD1
size: once
V: TRBV4-1

CDR3: CASSLEASGTNEQFF
DNA: TGTGCCAGCAGCTTGGAGGCTAGCGGGACCAATGAGCAGTTCTTC
J: TRBJ2-1
D: TRBD2
size: -
V: TRBV13

CDR3: CASSPEGPANTEAFF
DNA: TGCGCCAGCAGCCCAGAGGGCCCCGCGAACACTGAAGCTTTCTTT
J: TRBJ1-1
D: -
size: once
V: TRBV4-3

CDR3: CASSERAGKVTYEQYF
DNA: TGTGCCAGCAGTGAAAGGGCAGGGAAAGTCACCTACGAGCAGTACTTC
J: TRBJ2-7
D: -
size: -
V: TRBV6-1

CDR3: CASSTHGGSGANVLTF
DNA: TGTGCCAGTAGTACCCACGGGGGCTCTGGGGCCAACGTCCTGACTTTC
J: TRBJ2-6
D: -
size: many
V: TRBV19

CDR3: CASSLAVPGDTEAFF
DNA: TGCGCCAGCAGCTTGGCCGTTCCGGGGGACACTGAAGCTTTCTTT
J: TRBJ1-1
D: -
size: -
V: TRBV5-1

CDR3: CASSPQGNGGNTIYF
DNA: TGTGCCAGTAGTCCACAGGGAAACGGTGGAAACACCATATATTTT
J: TRBJ1-3
D: -
size: -
V: TRBV19

CDR3: CASSLWPAGGNQPQHF
DNA: TGTGCCAGCAGTTTATGGCCGGCCGGGGGCAATCAGCCCCAGCATTTT
J: TRBJ1-5
D: -
size: -
V: TRBV27

CDR3: CASSHRDRGDTEAFF
DNA: TGCGCCAGCAGCCACCGGGACAGGGGAGACACTGAAGCTTTCTTT
J: TRBJ1-1
D: TRBD1
size: -
V: TRBV5-1

CDR3: CAWSPGIDQPQHF
DNA: TGTGCCTGGAGTCCAGGGATAGACCAGCCCCAGCATTTT
J: TRBJ1-5
D: -
size: few
V: TRBV30

CDR3: CASSLRDREYGYTF
DNA: TGTGCCAGCAGCCTTCGGGACAGGGAGTATGGCTACACCTTC
J: TRBJ1-2
D: TRBD1
size: once
V: TRBV3-1/TRBV3-2